The rows below give T cell receptor beta chains drawn from one sample of a study of liver allograft versus peripheral blood T cells. Via MiXCR, TCRdb re-called the reads, giving one row per CDR3 protein. This table holds more than 2,500 distinct CDR3 sequences, about 16% found once. Source of these receptors: a human patient who had a liver transplant. Some T cells may arise from the graft donor. Each CDR3 is given with its conserved first and last residue. Fields, in order: V gene, D gene, clone size, J gene, CDR3 protein, CDR3 DNA. D genes are given only for firm matches. Clone size appears in some rows only: once, few, many, or a class for an expanded clone.

V: TRBV5-4
D: TRBD2
size: medium-sized
J: TRBJ2-7
CDR3: CASNNAGEEYEQYF
DNA: TGTGCCAGCAACAATGCGGGAGAAGAGTACGAGCAGTACTTC

V: TRBV9
D: TRBD2
size: -
J: TRBJ2-5
CDR3: CASSPSVWRGATKTQYF
DNA: TGTGCCAGCAGCCCCTCCGTTTGGCGGGGGGCGACAAAGACCCAGTACTTC

V: TRBV6-1
D: TRBD1
size: -
J: TRBJ1-2
CDR3: CASGGQGGGYGYTF
DNA: TGTGCCAGCGGGGGACAGGGGGGAGGTTATGGCTACACCTTC

V: TRBV20-1
D: -
size: few
J: TRBJ2-1
CDR3: CSARPAGGEGFPYNEQFF
DNA: TGCAGTGCTAGGCCTGCGGGCGGCGAAGGATTCCCCTACAATGAGCAGTTCTTC

V: TRBV29-1
D: -
size: large
J: TRBJ1-2
CDR3: CSVTVVNYGYTF
DNA: TGCAGCGTGACAGTCGTTAACTATGGCTACACCTTC

V: TRBV6-1
D: -
size: medium-sized
J: TRBJ2-7
CDR3: CASSESTDGPYEQYF
DNA: TGTGCCAGCAGTGAATCGACAGACGGACCCTACGAGCAGTACTTC

V: TRBV5-6
D: -
size: many
J: TRBJ2-7
CDR3: CASTATTGTLVVYEQYF
DNA: TGTGCCAGCACGGCGACGACCGGGACCTTGGTTGTGTACGAGCAGTACTTC

V: TRBV13
D: -
size: medium-sized
J: TRBJ2-5
CDR3: CASSPTGQETQYF
DNA: TGTGCCAGCAGCCCAACCGGCCAAGAGACCCAGTACTTC

V: TRBV6-5
D: TRBD1
size: medium-sized
J: TRBJ2-2
CDR3: CASSVRTGSTGELFF
DNA: TGTGCCAGCAGTGTCCGGACAGGGTCTACCGGGGAGCTGTTTTTT

V: TRBV5-6
D: -
size: medium-sized
J: TRBJ2-3
CDR3: CASSHDLSTDTQYF
DNA: TGTGCCAGCAGCCACGACCTTAGCACAGATACGCAGTATTTT

V: TRBV27
D: TRBD2
size: once
J: TRBJ2-7
CDR3: CASRKQEGISGRPLYEQYF
DNA: TGTGCCAGCAGGAAACAGGAGGGGATTAGCGGGAGGCCGCTCTACGAGCAGTACTTC

V: TRBV7-9
D: -
size: medium-sized
J: TRBJ1-2
CDR3: CASSSGGDAVINYGYTF
DNA: TGTGCCAGCAGTTCGGGGGGGGATGCGGTGATTAACTATGGCTACACCTTC

V: TRBV15
D: TRBD1
size: medium-sized
J: TRBJ2-7
CDR3: CATSRDEGTGSYEQYF
DNA: TGTGCCACCAGCAGAGATGAAGGGACAGGCTCCTACGAGCAGTACTTC

V: TRBV6-5
D: TRBD2
size: medium-sized
J: TRBJ2-1
CDR3: CASSYSRTSGTHNEQFF
DNA: TGTGCCAGCAGTTACTCGAGGACTAGCGGGACCCACAATGAGCAGTTCTTC

V: TRBV10-1
D: -
size: medium-sized
J: TRBJ2-2
CDR3: CASSDTVASNTNTGELFF
DNA: TGCGCCAGCAGCGACACCGTGGCTTCCAATACGAACACCGGGGAGCTGTTTTTT

V: TRBV20-1
D: -
size: once
J: TRBJ2-3
CDR3: CSARDRGDEGTDTQYF
DNA: TGCAGTGCTAGAGACAGGGGAGATGAGGGAACAGATACGCAGTATTTT

V: TRBV5-4
D: TRBD2
size: many
J: TRBJ2-1
CDR3: CASSSGGGDEQFF
DNA: TGTGCCAGCAGCTCGGGAGGGGGGGACGAGCAGTTCTTC

V: TRBV27
D: TRBD1
size: large
J: TRBJ1-5
CDR3: CASNLGTSGGEMDNQPQHF
DNA: TGTGCCAGCAACTTGGGGACCTCAGGGGGCGAGATGGACAATCAGCCCCAGCATTTT

V: TRBV6-5
D: TRBD2
size: -
J: TRBJ2-1
CDR3: CASTGGGGNYNEQFF
DNA: TGTGCCAGTACTGGGGGGGGGGGAAACTACAATGAGCAGTTCTTC

V: TRBV6-1
D: -
size: many
J: TRBJ2-3
CDR3: CASSALKYPGHGFSSTDTQYF
DNA: TGTGCCAGCAGTGCCCTAAAATACCCGGGACACGGATTCTCTAGCACAGATACGCAGTATTTT

V: TRBV9
D: -
size: large
J: TRBJ2-4
CDR3: CASSTLGGAQNIQYF
DNA: TGTGCCAGCAGCACCTTGGGGGGGGCCCAAAACATTCAGTACTTC

V: TRBV7-9
D: TRBD2
size: few
J: TRBJ2-5
CDR3: CASSLRSGSFETQYF
DNA: TGTGCCAGCAGCTTAAGGAGCGGGAGTTTCGAGACCCAGTACTTC

V: TRBV30
D: -
size: many
J: TRBJ1-3
CDR3: CAWKASGNTIYF
DNA: TGTGCCTGGAAGGCCTCTGGAAACACCATATATTTT

V: TRBV27
D: -
size: medium-sized
J: TRBJ1-1
CDR3: CASSLTAGGGTEAFF
DNA: TGTGCCAGCAGCCTAACCGCAGGCGGGGGGACTGAAGCTTTCTTT

V: TRBV6-5
D: -
size: medium-sized
J: TRBJ2-1
CDR3: CASSYGGWGSYNEQFF
DNA: TGTGCCAGCAGTTACGGGGGCTGGGGCTCCTACAATGAGCAGTTCTTC

V: TRBV6-5
D: -
size: medium-sized
J: TRBJ1-2
CDR3: CASNKQGGRYGYTF
DNA: TGTGCCAGCAATAAACAGGGAGGGAGGTATGGCTACACCTTC

V: TRBV11-1
D: -
size: once
J: TRBJ2-7
CDR3: CASSLRQSYEQYF
DNA: TGTGCCAGCAGCTTACGGCAATCCTACGAGCAGTACTTC

V: TRBV27
D: -
size: medium-sized
J: TRBJ1-2
CDR3: CASSLRRGANYGYTF
DNA: TGTGCCAGCAGTTTAAGAAGGGGAGCTAACTATGGCTACACCTTC

V: TRBV13
D: -
size: medium-sized
J: TRBJ1-3
CDR3: CASSDAGDGNTIYF
DNA: TGTGCCAGCAGCGACGCGGGGGACGGAAACACCATATATTTT

V: TRBV10-1
D: TRBD1
size: medium-sized
J: TRBJ2-4
CDR3: CASSAGTGKNIQYF
DNA: TGCGCCAGCAGTGCCGGGACAGGGAAAAACATTCAGTACTTC

V: TRBV24-1
D: TRBD1
size: medium-sized
J: TRBJ1-5
CDR3: CATSDQPDRDSQPQHF
DNA: TGTGCCACCAGTGATCAACCCGACAGGGACAGTCAGCCCCAGCATTTT

V: TRBV13
D: -
size: medium-sized
J: TRBJ1-1
CDR3: CASSHWDVNTEAFF
DNA: TGTGCCAGCAGCCATTGGGACGTAAACACTGAAGCTTTCTTT

V: TRBV6-5
D: TRBD1
size: medium-sized
J: TRBJ2-1
CDR3: CASSYSQGARYEQFF
DNA: TGTGCCAGCAGTTACAGCCAGGGGGCGCGATATGAGCAGTTCTTC

V: TRBV27
D: TRBD1
size: medium-sized
J: TRBJ2-2
CDR3: CASVDQGDDTGELFF
DNA: TGTGCCAGTGTAGATCAGGGGGACGACACCGGGGAGCTGTTTTTT

V: TRBV27
D: -
size: -
J: TRBJ2-7
CDR3: CASSTGLNEQYF
DNA: TGTGCCAGCAGTACAGGGTTGAACGAGCAGTACTTC

V: TRBV10-3
D: -
size: medium-sized
J: TRBJ2-7
CDR3: CAISESGTQSSYEQYF
DNA: TGTGCCATCAGTGAGTCCGGGACGCAGAGCTCCTACGAGCAGTACTTC

V: TRBV15
D: -
size: medium-sized
J: TRBJ2-1
CDR3: CATSRDGGNNEQFF
DNA: TGTGCCACCAGCAGAGATGGAGGGAACAATGAGCAGTTCTTC

V: TRBV14
D: -
size: medium-sized
J: TRBJ2-5
CDR3: CASSQYPRDQYF
DNA: TGTGCCAGCAGCCAATACCCACGGGACCAGTACTTC

V: TRBV7-9
D: -
size: medium-sized
J: TRBJ1-4
CDR3: CASSFWGVEDEKLFF
DNA: TGTGCCAGCAGCTTCTGGGGGGTGGAAGATGAAAAACTGTTTTTT

V: TRBV24-1
D: -
size: medium-sized
J: TRBJ2-1
CDR3: CATSGGDSSYNEQFF
DNA: TGTGCCACCAGTGGCGGAGATAGCTCCTACAATGAGCAGTTCTTC

V: TRBV13
D: -
size: medium-sized
J: TRBJ2-1
CDR3: CASSLKGNEQFF
DNA: TGTGCCAGCAGCTTAAAAGGTAATGAGCAGTTCTTC